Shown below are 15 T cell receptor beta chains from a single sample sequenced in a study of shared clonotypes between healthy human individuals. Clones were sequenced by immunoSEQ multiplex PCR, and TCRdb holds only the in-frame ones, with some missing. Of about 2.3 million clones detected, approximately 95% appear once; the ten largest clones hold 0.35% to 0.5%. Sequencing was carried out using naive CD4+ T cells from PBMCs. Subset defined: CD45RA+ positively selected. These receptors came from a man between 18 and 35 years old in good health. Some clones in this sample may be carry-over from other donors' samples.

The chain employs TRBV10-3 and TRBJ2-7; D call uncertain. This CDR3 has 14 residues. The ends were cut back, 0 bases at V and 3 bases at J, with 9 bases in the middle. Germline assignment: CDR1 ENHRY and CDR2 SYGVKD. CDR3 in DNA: TGTGCCATCAGTGAGTCCCACGAAGGCTACGAGCAGTACTTC. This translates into CAISESHEGYEQYF.

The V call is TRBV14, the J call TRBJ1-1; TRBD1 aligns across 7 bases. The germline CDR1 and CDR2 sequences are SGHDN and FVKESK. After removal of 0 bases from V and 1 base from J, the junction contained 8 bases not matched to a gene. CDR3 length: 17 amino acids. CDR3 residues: CASSQDAWGQRNTEAFF. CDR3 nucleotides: TGTGCCAGCAGCCAAGATGCGTGGGGACAGAGGAACACTGAAGCTTTCTTT.

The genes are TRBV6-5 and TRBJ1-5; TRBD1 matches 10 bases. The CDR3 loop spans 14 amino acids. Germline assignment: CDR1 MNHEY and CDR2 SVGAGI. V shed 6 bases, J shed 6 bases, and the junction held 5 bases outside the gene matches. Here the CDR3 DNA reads TGTGCCAGCAGGCCCAGGACAGGGGGTCAGCCCCAGCATTTT. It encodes CASRPRTGGQPQHF.

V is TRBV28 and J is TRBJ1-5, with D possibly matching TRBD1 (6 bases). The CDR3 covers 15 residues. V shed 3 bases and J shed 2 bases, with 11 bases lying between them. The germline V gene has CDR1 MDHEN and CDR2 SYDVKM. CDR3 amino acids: CASSFLSGGNQPQHF. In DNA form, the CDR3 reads TGTGCCAGCAGTTTTCTATCAGGGGGCAATCAGCCCCAGCATTTT.

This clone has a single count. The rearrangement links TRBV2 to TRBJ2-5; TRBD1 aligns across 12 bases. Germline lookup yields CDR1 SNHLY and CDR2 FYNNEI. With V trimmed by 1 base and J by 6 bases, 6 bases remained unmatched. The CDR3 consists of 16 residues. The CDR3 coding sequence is TGTGCCAGCAGTGAAGTGGGACAGGGGGCGAAGAAGACCCAGTACTTC. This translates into CASSEVGQGAKKTQYF.

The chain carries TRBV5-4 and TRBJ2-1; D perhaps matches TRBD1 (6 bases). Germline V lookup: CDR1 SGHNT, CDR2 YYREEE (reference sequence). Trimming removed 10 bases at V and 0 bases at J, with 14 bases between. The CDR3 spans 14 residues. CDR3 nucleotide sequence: TGTGCCGCTGGGGGCGGAAGCTCCTACAATGAGCAGTTCTTC. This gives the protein CAAGGGSSYNEQFF.

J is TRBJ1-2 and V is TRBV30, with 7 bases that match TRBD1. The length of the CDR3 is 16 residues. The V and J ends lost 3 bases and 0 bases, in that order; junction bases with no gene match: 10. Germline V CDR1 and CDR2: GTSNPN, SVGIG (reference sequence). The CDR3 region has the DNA TGTGCCTGGAGGGTACAGGGGTGGGGGTCTAACTATGGCTACACCTTC. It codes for CAWRVQGWGSNYGYTF.

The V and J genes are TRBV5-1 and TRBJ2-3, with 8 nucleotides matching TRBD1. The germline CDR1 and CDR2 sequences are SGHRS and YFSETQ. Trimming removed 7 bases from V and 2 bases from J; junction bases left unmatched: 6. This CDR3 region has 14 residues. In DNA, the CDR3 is TGCGCCAGCGGAGAACAGGGGGACACAGATACGCAGTATTTT. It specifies CASGEQGDTDTQYF. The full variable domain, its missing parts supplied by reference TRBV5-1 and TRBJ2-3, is KAGVTQTPRYLIKTRGQQVTLSCSPISGHRSVSWYQQTPGQGLQFLFEYFSETQRNKGNFPGRFSGRQFSNSRSEMNVSTLELGDSALYLCASGEQGDTDTQYFGPGTRLTVL.

The CDR3 bases are TGTGCCAGCTCACCGACAGCTAGGGGGACGACCACCCCGGGGGCGCAGTATTTT. Its protein is CASSPTARGTTTPGAQYF. The chain uses TRBV18 and TRBJ2-3; either TRBD1 or TRBD2 may fit D (6 bases each). Germline V lookup: CDR1 KGHSH, CDR2 LQKENI. The CDR3 runs 18 residues. Trimming pared 3 bases from V and 10 bases from J, leaving 29 bases between.

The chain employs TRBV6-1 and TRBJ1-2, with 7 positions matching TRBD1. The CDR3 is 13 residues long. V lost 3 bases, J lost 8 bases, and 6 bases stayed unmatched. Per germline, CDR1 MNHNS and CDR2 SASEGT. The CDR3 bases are TGTGCCAGCAGTGAGGGCAGGGGGGCCGGCTACACCTTC. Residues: CASSEGRGAGYTF.

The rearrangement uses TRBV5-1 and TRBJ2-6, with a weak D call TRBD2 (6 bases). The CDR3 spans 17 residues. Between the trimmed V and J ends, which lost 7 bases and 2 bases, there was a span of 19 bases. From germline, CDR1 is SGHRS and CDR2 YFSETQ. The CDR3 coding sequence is TGCGCCAGCCCCCGCGGGGTTATTATGCCTGGGGCCAACGTCCTGACTTTC. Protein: CASPRGVIMPGANVLTF.

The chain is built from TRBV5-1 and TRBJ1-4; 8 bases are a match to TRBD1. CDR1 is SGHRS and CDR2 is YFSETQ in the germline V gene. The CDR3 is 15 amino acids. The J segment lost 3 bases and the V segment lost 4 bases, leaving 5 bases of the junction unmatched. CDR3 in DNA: TGCGCCAGCAGCGTACCGACAGGGGCTAATGAAAAACTGTTTTTT. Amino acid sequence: CASSVPTGANEKLFF.

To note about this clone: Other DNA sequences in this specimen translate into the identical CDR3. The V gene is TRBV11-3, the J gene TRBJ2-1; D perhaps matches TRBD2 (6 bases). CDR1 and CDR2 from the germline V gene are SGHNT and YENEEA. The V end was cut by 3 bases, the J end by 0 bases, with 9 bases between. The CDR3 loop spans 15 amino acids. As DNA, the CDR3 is TGTGCCAGCAGCTTTAGCGGTAGCTCCTACAATGAGCAGTTCTTC. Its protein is CASSFSGSSYNEQFF.

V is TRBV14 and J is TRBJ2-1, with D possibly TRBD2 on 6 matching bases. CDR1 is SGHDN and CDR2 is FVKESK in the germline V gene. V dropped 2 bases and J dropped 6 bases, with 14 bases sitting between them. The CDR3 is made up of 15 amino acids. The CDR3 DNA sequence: TGTGCCAGCAGCCAATTTGCGGGAAAGGTCAATGAGCAGTTCTTC. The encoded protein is CASSQFAGKVNEQFF.

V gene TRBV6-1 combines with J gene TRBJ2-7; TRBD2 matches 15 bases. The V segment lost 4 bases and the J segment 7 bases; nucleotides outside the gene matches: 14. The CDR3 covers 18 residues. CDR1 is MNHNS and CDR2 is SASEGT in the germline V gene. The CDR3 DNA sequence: TGTGCCAGCAGTGGGACTAGCGGGAGGGGAACGGGCCTGGATGAGCAGTACTTC. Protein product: CASSGTSGRGTGLDEQYF.